What follows are 11 T cell receptor beta chains derived from one specimen sequenced in a study of T cell responses to AZD1222 COVID-19 vaccine. The method was immunoSEQ multiplex PCR; TCRdb's version includes in-frame clones alone and lacks a portion of them. The sample yields over 85,000 clones, roughly nine tenths seen once. The sample consisted of peripheral blood, taken 28 days after the second AZD1222 dose. The receptors derive from an adult who received the AZD1222 COVID-19 vaccine.

The rearrangement uses TRBV4-1 and TRBJ1-3; a possible D gene is TRBD1 (6 bases). The CDR3 contains 16 residues. Per the germline V gene, CDR1 is MGHRA and CDR2 is YSYEKL. V was cut by 7 bases and J by 4 bases, with 20 bases left in between. CDR3 in amino acids: CASKTSPGATGNTIYF. The DNA of the CDR3 is TGCGCCAGCAAAACTAGTCCGGGGGCGACGGGAAACACCATATATTTT.

The rearrangement uses TRBV7-2 and TRBJ1-2, with no clear D. The CDR3 spans 16 residues. V gave up 7 bases and J gave up 1 base, with 19 bases separating them. Germline loops: CDR1 SGHTA, CDR2 FQGNSA. CDR3 in amino acids: CASNPDGARVNYGYTF. Here the CDR3 DNA reads TGTGCCAGCAACCCGGACGGAGCCCGAGTTAACTATGGCTACACCTTC.

Here the CDR3 DNA reads TGTGCCAGCCCAAGGGTTGACACCGGGGAGCTGTTTTTT. Protein sequence: CASPRVDTGELFF. V is TRBV7-2 and J is TRBJ2-2; D remains ambiguous. The CDR3 is made up of 13 amino acids. The V gene's germline CDR1 is SGHTA and CDR2 FQGNSA. V dropped 8 bases and J dropped 3 bases, with 10 bases sitting between them.

J is TRBJ2-7 and V is TRBV6-5; 12 nucleotides agree with TRBD1. Germline CDR1 is MNHEY and CDR2 is SVGAGI. This CDR3 comprises 15 residues. V was pared by 7 bases and J by 3 bases, with 7 bases of the junction left unmatched. CDR3 loop: CASNSGTGGFYEQYF. CDR3 in DNA: TGTGCCAGCAACTCGGGGACAGGGGGCTTCTACGAGCAGTACTTC.

The V call is TRBV19, the J call TRBJ2-4; tentatively, D is TRBD2 (5 bases). V was pared by 5 bases and J by 8 bases, with 16 bases between. The CDR3 spans 14 residues. CDR1 is LNHDA and CDR2 is SQIVND in the germline V gene (reference sequence). CDR3 nucleotide sequence: TGTGCCAGTAGTCCGGACTGGGCGTTGGACATTCAGTACTTC. Its protein product is CASSPDWALDIQYF.

This chain uses TRBV7-9 with TRBJ1-1, with D possibly TRBD1 on 5 matching bases. The CDR3 loop spans 15 amino acids. Germline lookup yields CDR1 SEHNR and CDR2 FQNEAQ (reference sequence). The ends were cut back, 4 bases at V and 4 bases at J, with 16 bases in the middle. The CDR3 DNA is TGTGCCAGCAGCTCGACAGATTCCGCCAGCACTGAAGCTTTCTTT. This codes for CASSSTDSASTEAFF.

This clone has a single count. The chain couples TRBV19 to TRBJ2-2, with D unresolved. The germline V and J ends were trimmed by 5 bases and 0 bases, with 13 bases remaining between them. This CDR3 has 16 residues. From germline, CDR1 is LNHDA and CDR2 SQIVND (reference sequence). For the CDR3, the DNA is TGTGCCAGTAGTCCAGTCTCACTCTCGAACACCGGGGAGCTGTTTTTT. Residues: CASSPVSLSNTGELFF.

The genes are TRBV5-1 and TRBJ2-5, with D possibly being TRBD1 (6 bases). The germline V gene has CDR1 SGHRS and CDR2 YFSETQ. The CDR3 runs to 14 residues. V lost 4 bases, J lost 2 bases, and 12 bases lay in between. CDR3 sequence (DNA): TGCGCCAGCAGCGGGTCGACAGGTCAAGAGACCCAGTACTTC. Protein product: CASSGSTGQETQYF.

The gene calls are TRBV5-1 and TRBJ1-3; D might be TRBD1 (6 bases). Germline loops: CDR1 SGHRS, CDR2 YFSETQ. There are 16 residues in the CDR3. V lost 5 bases to trimming and J lost 0 bases, with 15 bases between them. CDR3 nucleotide sequence: TGCGCCAGCAGTCTTTATGGGGGCAGCTCTGGAAACACCATATATTTT. As protein: CASSLYGGSSGNTIYF.

This chain connects TRBV9 to TRBJ1-1; no firm D call. CDR3 length: 12 residues. Trimming left V 0 bases short and J 2 bases short, with 2 bases between. Per germline, CDR1 SGDLS and CDR2 YYNGEE. CDR3 loop: CASSVENTEAFF. The CDR3 region has the DNA TGTGCCAGCAGCGTAGAAAACACTGAAGCTTTCTTT.

The chain joins TRBV4-3 to TRBJ2-1; TRBD2 agrees at 9 bases. The CDR3 extends over 18 amino acids. V gave up 0 bases and J gave up 3 bases; unmatched junction bases: 9. Germline CDR1 LGHNA, CDR2 YSLEER. As DNA, the CDR3 is TGCGCCAGCAGCCAAGATTCATGGGTAGCGGGGGTCTACAATGAGCAGTTCTTC. This translates into CASSQDSWVAGVYNEQFF.